The next 9 T cell receptor beta chains were all read from a single sample in a study of blood T cell repertoires in COVID-19. Sequencing was performed with immunoSEQ multiplex PCR; in TCRdb, only in-frame clones are kept and a portion is missing. Seen here are approximately 210,000 clones, 81% observed once, and the top ten hold about 8.9%. The sequenced sample was PBMCs or T cells enriched from blood (not recorded which). Source of these receptors: a woman between 50 and 59 years old with acute COVID-19.

The gene calls are TRBV30 and TRBJ1-1; D possibly corresponds to TRBD1 (5 bases). CDR1 and CDR2 from the germline V gene are GTSNPN and SVGIG (reference sequence). The ends were cut back, 1 base at V and 4 bases at J, with 19 bases in the middle. The CDR3 contains 16 residues. CDR3 protein: CAWSAGLGQGSTEAFF. The CDR3 DNA is TGTGCCTGGAGTGCCGGCCTAGGTCAGGGTTCCACTGAAGCTTTCTTT. The entire variable domain, with the rest obtained from reference TRBV30 and TRBJ1-1, is as follows: SQTIHQWPATLVQPVGSPLSLECTVEGTSNPNLYWYRQAAGRGLQLLFYSVGIGQISSEVPQNLSASRPQDRQFILSSKKLLLSDSGFYLCAWSAGLGQGSTEAFFGQGTRLTVV.

This clone appeared once. The CDR3 loop reads CAISESLGLAGSYNEQFF. The CDR3, as DNA: TGTGCCATCAGTGAGTCGCTGGGACTAGCGGGATCCTACAATGAGCAGTTCTTC. This sequence joins TRBV10-3 and TRBJ2-1; 13 positions match TRBD2. The V and J ends lost 0 bases and 1 base, in that order; junction bases with no gene match: 3. The length of the CDR3 is 18 residues. Germline lookup yields CDR1 ENHRY and CDR2 SYGVKD.

The V gene is TRBV6-6, the J gene TRBJ1-4, with TRBD1 matching over 8 bases. Germline assignment: CDR1 MNHNY and CDR2 SVGAGI (reference sequence). The V segment lost 4 bases and the J segment 7 bases; nucleotides outside the gene matches: 5. The CDR3 covers 14 residues. This CDR3 reads CASSSGQGREKLFF. CDR3 sequence (DNA): TGTGCCAGCAGTTCCGGACAGGGTCGTGAAAAACTGTTTTTT.

The CDR3 DNA follows: TGCAGCGTCGATCGAAAGGGACTAGCGGGAACCAATGAGCAGTTCTTC. As protein: CSVDRKGLAGTNEQFF. The gene calls are TRBV29-1 and TRBJ2-1; 13 nucleotides match TRBD2. The CDR3 extends over 16 amino acids. CDR1 is SQVTM, CDR2 ANQGSEA, per germline. The V gene end was trimmed by 6 bases and the J gene end by 6 bases; junction bases not matched to a gene: 11.

Comments on this clone: The sample holds other DNA sequences that translate to the same CDR3. This chain connects TRBV18 to TRBJ1-1, with 10 nucleotides matching TRBD1. Trimming cost V 3 bases and J 0 bases; bases outside gene matches: 1. The CDR3 length is 15 residues. Germline CDR1 and CDR2: KGHSH and LQKENI. The CDR3 DNA sequence: TGTGCCAGCTCACCGGGACAGGGGATGAACACTGAAGCTTTCTTT. It specifies CASSPGQGMNTEAFF.

The chain links TRBV5-8 to TRBJ1-1; no reliable D call. Germline-derived CDR1 and CDR2 are SGHTS and YDEGEE. The CDR3 length is 12 residues. Trimming took 2 bases from V and 10 from J, leaving 12 bases between them. The CDR3 DNA reads TGTGCCAGCAGCTTTTCCAGGAATGGAGCTTTCTTT. Residues: CASSFSRNGAFF.

The V gene is TRBV5-8, the J gene TRBJ2-5; D is perhaps TRBD2 (5 bases). The CDR3 is made up of 13 amino acids. The V end lost 2 bases, the J end lost 5 bases, and 10 bases lay between the germline ends. Germline V gene lookup returns CDR1 SGHTS and CDR2 YDEGEE. The DNA for the CDR3 is TGTGCCAGCAGCTTTGACCGGGGTGAGACCCAGTACTTC. Its translation is CASSFDRGETQYF. The whole variable domain, remainder taken from reference TRBV5-8 and TRBJ2-5, is EAGVTQSPTHLIKTRGQQATLRCSPISGHTSVYWYQQALGLGLQFLLWYDEGEERNRGNFPPRFSGRQFPNYSSELNVNALELEDSALYLCASSFDRGETQYFGPGTRLLVL.

This clone was counted a single time. This chain links TRBV28 with TRBJ2-2; D gene uncertain. Trimming took off 2 bases at V and 8 bases at J, with 6 bases between the two ends. The CDR3 length is 12 residues. Looked up from germline, CDR1 is MDHEN and CDR2 is SYDVKM. The CDR3 nucleotides are TGTGCCAGCAGTTTAAGCCCGGGGGAGCTGTTTTTT. This encodes CASSLSPGELFF.

The rearrangement links TRBV18 to TRBJ2-1, with 13 nucleotides matching TRBD2. The CDR3 is 19 residues long. V shed 2 bases, J shed 1 base, and the junction held 8 bases outside the gene matches. Germline V gene data show CDR1 as KGHSH and CDR2 as LQKENI. The chain's CDR3 is CASSPRLAGGQGSYNEQFF. The CDR3 nucleotides are TGTGCCAGCTCACCAAGACTAGCGGGGGGCCAGGGGTCCTACAATGAGCAGTTCTTC. The full variable domain, with the rest looked up from reference TRBV18 and TRBJ2-1, is NAGVMQNPRHLVRRRGQEARLRCSPMKGHSHVYWYRQLPEEGLKFMVYLQKENIIDESGMPKERFSAEFPKEGPSILRIQQVVRGDSAAYFCASSPRLAGGQGSYNEQFFGPGTRLTVL.